The 3 T cell receptor beta chains below all came from one sample that was sequenced in a study of blood T cell repertoires in COVID-19. Method: immunoSEQ multiplex PCR; TCRdb's copy keeps in-frame clones and lacks some. The sample holds under 85,000 clones, roughly four fifths seen once. The sample comprised peripheral blood. The receptor source for this set is a man aged 50 or older with acute or convalescent COVID-19.

The V and J genes are TRBV5-4 and TRBJ2-5, with a tentative D call TRBD1 (5 bases). V dropped 0 bases and J dropped 3 bases, with 12 bases sitting between them. The CDR3 is made up of 15 amino acids. Per germline, CDR1 SGHNT and CDR2 YYREEE (reference sequence). DNA of the CDR3: TGTGCCAGCAGCTTGGGTTCGGCAGGGAAAGAGACCCAGTACTTC. Translated: CASSLGSAGKETQYF.

This clone turned up a few times. The genes are TRBV4-1 and TRBJ2-7; no clear D. V gave up 4 bases and J gave up 0 bases, with 4 bases separating them. The CDR3 consists of 12 residues. Germline CDR1 and CDR2: MGHRA and YSYEKL. The CDR3 region has the DNA TGCGCCAGCAGCCGTAACTCCTACGAGCAGTACTTC. Its protein product is CASSRNSYEQYF.

The rearrangement links TRBV6-5 to TRBJ1-2; tentatively, D is TRBD1 (5 bases). Germline CDR1 MNHEY, CDR2 SVGAGI. Deletions cut 5 bases from V and 4 bases from J, with 8 bases between. The CDR3 has 12 amino acids. CDR3 DNA: TGTGCCAGCAGTCAAAGGGGCTATGGCTACACCTTC. Translated: CASSQRGYGYTF.